These 6 T cell receptor beta chains originate from one sample sequenced in a study of response to subunit inactivated influenza vaccine. One entry per CDR3 protein, called by TCRdb with MiXCR from the RT-PCR reads. The table has approximately 500,000 distinct CDR3 sequences, under 15% seen once. This specimen was PBMCs from blood, taken 40 to 50 days after vaccination. These receptors all stem from a man in his fifties who received an inactivated influenza vaccine.

In this sample, this clonotype turned up a few times. This sequence joins TRBV5-1 and TRBJ2-7, with D possibly being TRBD2 (5 bases). The V and J ends lost 4 bases and 3 bases respectively, with 20 bases between them. Per germline, CDR1 SGHRS and CDR2 YFSETQ. CDR3 length: 16 amino acids. CDR3 region: CASSLEVSRSIYEQYF. CDR3 sequence (DNA): TGCGCCAGCAGCCTGGAGGTTAGCAGATCAATCTACGAGCAGTACTTC.

This clonotype was detected many times. The rearrangement links TRBV20-1 to TRBJ2-1; D could derive from TRBD1 or TRBD2 (5 bases each). This CDR3 is 14 amino acids long. Between the trimmed V and J ends, which lost 3 bases and 0 bases, there was a span of 9 bases. Germline lookup yields CDR1 DFQATT and CDR2 SNEGSKA (reference sequence). The CDR3 nucleotides read TGCAGTGCTAGTCGGGGACCCTCCTACAATGAGCAGTTCTTC. Translated, it gives CSASRGPSYNEQFF.

A few counts support this clonotype. The chain joins TRBV10-2 to TRBJ2-1, with a tentative D call TRBD2 (7 bases). Germline values: CDR1 WSHSY, CDR2 SAAADI. Trimming left V 5 bases short and J 8 bases short, with 19 bases between. The CDR3 length is 15 residues. The CDR3 nucleotides read TGCGCCAGCAGTACCGTAGGGGGGGGTTTGTATGAGCAGTTCTTC. Amino acids: CASSTVGGGLYEQFF.

This chain uses TRBV20-1 with TRBJ2-7; 8 bases match TRBD1. Losses at the gene ends were 3 bases for V and 2 bases for J; bases not matched to a gene: 12. Germline lookup yields CDR1 DFQATT and CDR2 SNEGSKA (reference sequence). The CDR3 has 16 amino acids. Here the CDR3 DNA reads TGCAGTGCTAGGGGACCTGGGACAGGCAAAGCCTACGAGCAGTACTTC. Residues: CSARGPGTGKAYEQYF.

Only a few counts were recorded for this clonotype. The rearrangement joins TRBV9 to TRBJ2-3; 11 nucleotides agree with TRBD2. J was trimmed by 5 bases and V by 0 bases; bases with no gene match: 5. From germline, CDR1 is SGDLS and CDR2 YYNGEE. The CDR3 loop spans 16 amino acids. The CDR3 here is CASSVGNSGRGDTQYF. The CDR3 DNA is TGTGCCAGCAGCGTAGGTAATAGCGGGAGGGGAGATACGCAGTATTTT.

This clonotype was recorded many times. The chain has TRBV6-2 or TRBV6-3 and TRBJ1-5; 10 bases are a match to TRBD1. CDR3 length equals 14 residues. The V gene end was trimmed by 6 bases and the J gene end by 1 base; junction bases not matched to a gene: 0. CDR1 and CDR2 (germline): MNHEY, SVGEGT. CDR3 coding DNA: TGTGCCAGCAGGGACAGGGGGAGCAATCAGCCCCAGCATTTT. It yields the protein CASRDRGSNQPQHF.